Below, 24 T cell receptor beta chains from the same sample are listed, as sequenced in a study of blood T cell repertoires in COVID-19. Repertoires were generated with immunoSEQ multiplex PCR, while TCRdb's copy carries only in-frame clones and drops some. The sample has more than 300,000 clones; about 87% are singletons. The sequencing sample was made of peripheral blood. Receptor source: a woman in her twenties or thirties with COVID-19, enrolled during active disease.

The chain recombines TRBV7-9 with TRBJ1-6; the D is unclear. There are 14 residues in the CDR3. The germline V and J ends were trimmed by 1 base and 3 bases, with 4 bases remaining between them. Per the germline V gene, CDR1 is SEHNR and CDR2 is FQNEAQ (reference sequence). Written as DNA, the CDR3 is TGTGCCAGCAGCTTAGTTCTCTATAATTCACCCCTCCACTTT. It specifies CASSLVLYNSPLHF.

The V call is TRBV7-3, the J call TRBJ2-3; TRBD2 aligns across 9 bases. CDR1 SGHTA and CDR2 FQGTGA come from the germline V gene. J was trimmed by 1 base and V by 2 bases; bases with no gene match: 7. The CDR3 loop spans 17 amino acids. This CDR3 reads CASSLPRGREGTDTQYF. CDR3 DNA: TGTGCCAGCAGCTTACCCCGCGGGAGGGAGGGCACAGATACGCAGTATTTT. Variable domain in full (rest from reference TRBV7-3 and TRBJ2-3): GAGVSQTPSNKVTEKGKYVELRCDPISGHTALYWYRQSLGQGPEFLIYFQGTGAADDSGLPNDRFFAVRPEGSVSTLKIQRTERGDSAVYLCASSLPRGREGTDTQYFGPGTRLTVL.

With regard to this clone: Other DNA sequences in this specimen translate into the identical CDR3. The genes are TRBV9 and TRBJ2-3, with 8 bases aligning to TRBD2. The CDR3 contains 16 residues. Germline loops: CDR1 SGDLS, CDR2 YYNGEE. The junction had 6 bases not matched to a gene; V was cut back by 3 bases and J by 0 bases. CDR3 region: CASSAGAGASTDTQYF. The CDR3 coding sequence is TGTGCCAGCAGCGCAGGAGCGGGAGCTAGCACAGATACGCAGTATTTT.

The chain employs TRBV28 and TRBJ2-3; 8 bases are a match to TRBD2. V lost 8 bases to trimming and J lost 2 bases; unmatched junction nucleotides: 9. Per germline, CDR1 MDHEN and CDR2 SYDVKM. The CDR3 totals 15 residues. CDR3 nucleotide sequence: TGTGCCAGCCGTCTGACGGGGGGGAACACAGATACGCAGTATTTT. It yields the protein CASRLTGGNTDTQYF.

This chain joins TRBV5-4 and TRBJ2-7, with D perhaps matching TRBD2 (6 bases). The length of the CDR3 is 14 residues. V shed 4 bases and J shed 4 bases, with 15 bases lying between them. Germline V lookup: CDR1 SGHNT, CDR2 YYREEE (reference sequence). This CDR3 is CASSPEGRRYEQYF. CDR3 DNA sequence: TGTGCCAGCAGCCCCGAGGGGAGGAGGTACGAGCAGTACTTC.

The gene calls are TRBV7-9 and TRBJ2-3; the match to TRBD2 covers 9 bases. Germline CDR1 is SEHNR and CDR2 is FQNEAQ (reference sequence). V shed 6 bases and J 4 bases; nucleotides not matched to a gene: 8. The CDR3 is 15 residues long. CDR3 region: CASRSLLAGPDTQYF. DNA of the CDR3: TGTGCCAGCAGATCATTGCTAGCGGGACCAGATACGCAGTATTTT.

The chain couples TRBV28 to TRBJ2-2, with 7 bases aligning to TRBD2. This CDR3 comprises 14 residues. Trimming at V came to 4 bases and at J to 3 bases, leaving 2 bases not matched to a gene. CDR1 and CDR2 (germline): MDHEN, SYDVKM. The CDR3 DNA is TGTGCCAGCAGTTCGGCGGGAGACACCGGGGAGCTGTTTTTT. Protein: CASSSAGDTGELFF.

There are a few counts of this clone. The DNA for the CDR3 is TGTGCCAGCAGTCCAGGACAGGATACAACTGAAGCTTTCTTT. This translates into CASSPGQDTTEAFF. This chain connects TRBV28 to TRBJ1-1; 7 positions agree with TRBD1. Per the germline V gene, CDR1 is MDHEN and CDR2 is SYDVKM. With V trimmed by 5 bases and J by 5 bases, 8 bases remained unmatched. The CDR3 sequence is 14 residues long.

The genes are TRBV3-1 (or the pseudogene TRBV3-2) and TRBJ2-2; TRBD2 aligns across 11 bases. Trimming removed 4 bases from V and 7 bases from J; junction bases left unmatched: 11. CDR1 is LGHDT, CDR2 YNNKEL, per germline (reference sequence). CDR3 length: 17 residues. This chain's CDR3 is CASSRNVAGGPHGELFF. DNA of the CDR3: TGTGCCAGCAGCCGGAATGTAGCGGGAGGGCCCCACGGGGAGCTGTTTTTT.

This chain joins TRBV24-1 and TRBJ2-1, with 11 bases lining up with TRBD1. Unmatched junction bases numbered 6, after V lost 4 bases and J lost 5 bases. The germline gives CDR1 KGHDR, CDR2 SFDVKD. CDR3 length: 16 amino acids. The CDR3 nucleotides read TGTGCCACCAGTGACCTGGGACAGGGGGGGCACAATGAGCAGTTCTTC. This codes for CATSDLGQGGHNEQFF.

This chain uses TRBV3-1 (or the pseudogene TRBV3-2) with TRBJ1-1; D uncertain. V gave up 4 bases and J gave up 0 bases, with 15 bases separating them. The CDR3 has 16 residues. The V gene's germline CDR1 is LGHDT and CDR2 YNNKEL (reference sequence). The CDR3 nucleotides read TGTGCCAGCAGCCCCCGGGAGGGATTCATGAACACTGAAGCTTTCTTT. Amino acids: CASSPREGFMNTEAFF.

The J gene is TRBJ2-5, the V gene TRBV5-6, with a possible D match to TRBD1 (5 bases). The V end was cut by 2 bases, the J end by 5 bases, with 10 bases between. Germline CDR1 is SGHDT and CDR2 is YYEEEE. The CDR3 length is 13 residues. CDR3 sequence: CASSLGAVETQYF. The DNA for the CDR3 is TGTGCCAGCAGCTTAGGGGCTGTTGAGACCCAGTACTTC.

Here the CDR3 reads CASSTRTGAYEQYF. DNA of the CDR3: TGTGCCAGCAGTACCCGGACAGGGGCCTACGAGCAGTACTTC. The gene calls are TRBV6-5 and TRBJ2-7, with 9 bases identical to TRBD1. The CDR3 consists of 14 residues. V dropped 5 bases and J dropped 2; count of bases not matched to a gene: 4. Per the germline V gene, CDR1 is MNHEY and CDR2 is SVGAGI.

The chain carries TRBV24-1 and TRBJ1-5, with D maybe TRBD1 (6 bases). The CDR3 consists of 13 residues. From germline, CDR1 is KGHDR and CDR2 SFDVKD. V was clipped by 3 bases and J by 8 bases, with 10 bases between them. CDR3 DNA: TGTGCCACCAGTGATCTTCGGACAGAGCCCCAGCATTTT. Translated: CATSDLRTEPQHF.

The chain joins TRBV3-1 (or the pseudogene TRBV3-2) to TRBJ2-1; TRBD2 matches at 9 bases. In germline, CDR1 is LGHDT, CDR2 YNNKEL (reference sequence). The CDR3 totals 15 residues. J was trimmed by 6 bases and V by 0 bases; bases with no gene match: 3. CDR3 sequence (DNA): TGTGCCAGCAGCCAAGATGGCGGGAGGGCCAATGAGCAGTTCTTC. It yields the protein CASSQDGGRANEQFF.

The chain links TRBV18 to TRBJ2-5; the D is unclear. Germline V gene sequence: CDR1 KGHSH, CDR2 LQKENI. Trimming took off 5 bases at V and 5 bases at J, with 6 bases between the two ends. The CDR3 contains 11 residues. The CDR3 spells CASSSRETQYF. CDR3 sequence (DNA): TGTGCCAGCTCATCCAGGGAGACCCAGTACTTC.

The table lists this clone with a count of one. V is TRBV9 and J is TRBJ2-2; 11 bases match TRBD2. V gave up 0 bases and J gave up 3 bases; unmatched junction bases: 4. Germline CDR1 is SGDLS and CDR2 is YYNGEE. This CDR3 comprises 17 residues. The CDR3 here is CASSVELAGVDTGELFF. The CDR3, as DNA: TGTGCCAGCAGCGTAGAACTAGCGGGAGTGGACACCGGGGAGCTGTTTTTT.

This clone showed up just once. This chain links TRBV27 with TRBJ2-3; 14 positions agree with TRBD2. CDR1 is MNHEY and CDR2 is SMNVEV in the germline V gene (reference sequence). V shed 4 bases, J shed 6 bases, and the junction held 3 bases outside the gene matches. The CDR3 is made up of 15 amino acids. The DNA of the CDR3 is TGTGCCAGCAGTTACGGACTAGCGGGGGGTGATACGCAGTATTTT. Translated: CASSYGLAGGDTQYF.

The chain has TRBV13 and TRBJ2-5; D possibly corresponds to TRBD1 (5 bases). Germline CDR1 is PRHDT and CDR2 is FYEKMQ (reference sequence). V was pared by 5 bases and J by 10 bases, with 14 bases between. This CDR3 is built from 12 residues. The DNA of the CDR3 is TGTGCCAGCAGCCGAGGCCCGACAGACCAGTACTTC. Translation: CASSRGPTDQYF.

This clone was found a few times. The sample contains more than one DNA sequence encoding this CDR3. The chain links TRBV28 to TRBJ1-5; D is unresolved. Germline V lookup: CDR1 MDHEN, CDR2 SYDVKM. The CDR3 sequence is 14 residues long. V gave up 2 bases and J gave up 6 bases, with 11 bases separating them. In DNA form, the CDR3 reads TGTGCCAGCAGTTTAAGGGTCCGGGGTCAGCCCCAGCATTTT. This gives the protein CASSLRVRGQPQHF.

The chain couples TRBV27 to TRBJ2-6; the match to TRBD1 covers 7 bases. The CDR3 length is 18 residues. Germline values: CDR1 MNHEY, CDR2 SMNVEV (reference sequence). Unmatched junction bases numbered 7, after V lost 2 bases and J lost 0 bases. The CDR3 sequence is CASSLTGARVSGANVLTF. DNA of the CDR3: TGTGCCAGCAGTTTAACAGGGGCGAGAGTCTCTGGGGCCAACGTCCTGACTTTC.

The chain employs TRBV19 and TRBJ2-6; weak D call: TRBD2 (6 bases). The CDR3 loop spans 17 amino acids. V lost 8 bases, J lost 2 bases, and 19 bases lay in between. CDR1 LNHDA and CDR2 SQIVND come from the germline V gene (reference sequence). The CDR3 sequence is CASASGVVSPGANVLTF. The DNA of the CDR3 is TGTGCCAGTGCGTCGGGGGTGGTGAGCCCTGGGGCCAACGTCCTGACTTTC.

This clone was counted a few times. This chain links TRBV7-2 with TRBJ2-3; possible D gene TRBD1, 5 bases. CDR3 length equals 15 residues. In germline, CDR1 is SGHTA, CDR2 FQGNSA. Trimming removed 5 bases from V and 0 bases from J, with 12 bases in between. The CDR3 nucleotides read TGTGCCAGCAGCGCTGACAGTTATAGCACAGATACGCAGTATTTT. Amino acids: CASSADSYSTDTQYF.

This rearrangement joins TRBV27 to TRBJ2-6; 7 bases fit TRBD1. CDR1 and CDR2 from the germline V gene are MNHEY and SMNVEV (reference sequence). This CDR3 has 16 residues. V was clipped by 4 bases and J by 3 bases; unmatched bases: 6. CDR3 in amino acids: CASSSYRGYGANVLTF. The CDR3 coding sequence is TGTGCCAGCAGTTCCTACAGGGGTTATGGGGCCAACGTCCTGACTTTC.